This is a list of T cell receptor beta chains from one sample in a study of response to subunit inactivated influenza vaccine. TCRdb itself ran the RT-PCR reads through MiXCR, one entry per CDR3 protein. The table includes 180,000 or so distinct CDR3 sequences, approximately 12% detected once. These data also featured in a second study, about T cells expressing NK-cell markers.

The specimen was CD8+ T cells sorted from PBMCs, collected about 11 days after vaccination. The receptors come from a man over 45 who received an inactivated influenza vaccine. Each CDR3 is given with its conserved first and last residue. The D gene is left open where the match is weak. Only part of the rows carry a size: once, few, many, or a class if the clone is expanded.

TRBV12-3/TRBV12-4	TRBJ2-2	NA	NA	CASSLGGVGELFF	TGTGCCAGCAGTTTAGGTGGGGTCGGGGAGCTGTTTTTT
TRBV20-1	TRBJ2-1	NA	NA	CSASLAYNEQFF	TGCAGTGCGTCACTAGCTTACAATGAGCAGTTCTTC
TRBV11-2	TRBJ2-3	many	NA	CASSLDLRRGGLLASTDTQYF	TGTGCCAGCAGCTTAGATCTGAGGAGGGGAGGACTGTTGGCTAGCACAGATACGCAGTATTTT
TRBV7-2	TRBJ2-1	many	NA	CASTPWVGMHNEQFF	TGTGCCAGCACCCCCTGGGTGGGGATGCACAATGAGCAGTTCTTC
TRBV27	TRBJ2-3	few	NA	CASSKRGHNSTDTQYF	TGTGCCAGCAGTAAGAGAGGACATAATAGCACAGATACGCAGTATTTT
TRBV20-1	TRBJ2-7	few	TRBD1	CSGKDRGYEQYF	TGCAGTGGGAAGGACAGGGGTTACGAGCAGTACTTC
TRBV6-5	TRBJ2-7	NA	NA	CASSYSTGREQYF	TGTGCCAGCAGTTACTCGACTGGGCGCGAGCAGTACTTC
TRBV20-1	TRBJ2-1	few	NA	CSARPSYNEQFF	TGCAGTGCTCGTCCGAGCTACAATGAGCAGTTCTTC
TRBV6-5	TRBJ2-5	NA	NA	CASSYNLGHQETQYF	TGTGCCAGCAGTTATAATCTGGGCCACCAAGAGACCCAGTACTTC
TRBV18	TRBJ2-5	few	NA	CASSPWMHRETQYF	TGTGCCAGCTCACCATGGATGCATCGAGAGACCCAGTACTTC
TRBV4-2	TRBJ2-1	many	TRBD1	CASSRSTGQDNEQFF	TGTGCCAGCAGCCGATCGACGGGACAGGACAATGAGCAGTTCTTC
TRBV27	TRBJ2-7	once	TRBD1	CASSLDRGNEQYF	TGTGCCAGCAGTTTGGACAGGGGTAATGAGCAGTACTTC
TRBV11-2	TRBJ1-1	many	NA	CASTHPAGVTEAFF	TGTGCCAGCACTCATCCCGCGGGGGTCACTGAAGCTTTCTTT
TRBV7-9	TRBJ2-5	few	TRBD2	CASSSLALQTQYF	TGTGCCAGCAGCTCACTAGCGCTACAGACCCAGTACTTC
TRBV6-2/TRBV6-3	TRBJ2-4	NA	NA	CASSGTLHRAKNIQYF	TGTGCCAGCAGTGGGACCCTACATCGAGCCAAAAACATTCAGTACTTC
TRBV6-1	TRBJ1-1	few	NA	CASSDKAFF	TGTGCCAGCAGCGACAAAGCTTTCTTT
TRBV30	TRBJ1-2	few	NA	CAWSEGYRHYGYTF	TGTGCCTGGAGTGAGGGTTATCGTCACTATGGCTACACCTTC
TRBV7-6	TRBJ2-1	many	TRBD2	CASSLYNIGGSSYNEQFF	TGTGCCAGCAGCTTATATAATATCGGCGGGAGCTCCTACAATGAGCAGTTCTTC
TRBV7-9	TRBJ1-1	NA	NA	CASSLEGSTEAFF	TGTGCCAGCAGCTTAGAAGGAAGCACTGAAGCTTTCTTT
TRBV15	TRBJ2-1	many	NA	CATSTGKTHEQFF	TGTGCCACCAGCACAGGGAAGACACATGAGCAGTTCTTC
TRBV7-2	TRBJ1-5	few	NA	CASSEVHNQPQHF	TGTGCCAGCAGCGAAGTTCACAATCAGCCCCAGCATTTT
TRBV4-1	TRBJ1-1	few	NA	CASGPGGAYTEAFF	TGCGCCAGCGGGCCCGGAGGGGCGTACACTGAAGCTTTCTTT
TRBV20-1	TRBJ2-1	few	NA	CSARDRGGQPYNEQFF	TGCAGTGCTAGAGATCGTGGGGGGCAGCCCTACAATGAGCAGTTCTTC
TRBV11-2	TRBJ2-4	few	TRBD1	CASSLEWDRGGSKNIQYF	TGTGCCAGCAGCTTAGAATGGGACAGGGGTGGATCCAAAAACATTCAGTACTTC
TRBV4-1	TRBJ2-1	few	TRBD2	CASSRPGLAYNEQFF	TGCGCCAGCAGCCGGCCGGGACTAGCCTACAATGAGCAGTTCTTC
TRBV20-1	TRBJ2-2	few	TRBD1	CSAPPGQGAMGGELFF	TGCAGTGCTCCGCCGGGACAGGGGGCGATGGGCGGGGAGCTGTTTTTT
TRBV29-1	TRBJ2-7	many	TRBD2	CSVEDRRTSSYEQYF	TGCAGCGTTGAAGATCGAAGGACTAGCTCCTACGAGCAGTACTTC
TRBV4-3	TRBJ1-1	NA	NA	CASSQDPTMNTEAFF	TGCGCCAGCAGCCAAGACCCGACAATGAACACTGAAGCTTTCTTT
TRBV27	TRBJ2-7	NA	TRBD2	CASSLAGGWYEQYF	TGTGCCAGCAGTTTAGCGGGAGGTTGGTACGAGCAGTACTTC
TRBV7-3	TRBJ2-5	few	NA	CASSFGRQETQYF	TGTGCCAGCAGCTTCGGGCGCCAAGAGACCCAGTACTTC
TRBV5-6	TRBJ1-4	NA	NA	CASSLGRVEKLFF	TGTGCCAGCAGCCTCGGTAGGGTGGAAAAACTGTTTTTT
TRBV7-2	TRBJ2-2	few	NA	CASMIGGAVGELFF	TGTGCCAGCATGATCGGCGGCGCTGTCGGGGAGCTGTTTTTT
TRBV6-1	TRBJ2-7	NA	NA	CASSELRTDYYEQYF	TGTGCCAGCAGTGAACTTAGGACAGACTACTACGAGCAGTACTTC
TRBV7-6	TRBJ1-6	NA	NA	CASSLTAQANSPLHF	TGTGCCAGCAGCTTAACTGCACAGGCTAATTCACCCCTCCACTTT
TRBV4-2	TRBJ1-2	few	NA	CASSQDQGENYGYTF	TGTGCCAGCAGCCAAGATCAAGGGGAGAACTATGGCTACACCTTC
TRBV13	TRBJ2-6	few	NA	CASSLGGSGANVLTF	TGTGCCAGCAGCTTAGGGGGCTCTGGGGCCAACGTCCTGACTTTC
TRBV28	TRBJ2-7	few	TRBD1	CASSKPGTDYEQYF	TGTGCCAGCAGTAAACCCGGGACAGACTACGAGCAGTACTTC
TRBV6-2/TRBV6-3	TRBJ2-7	many	NA	CASSFLAYEQYF	TGTGCCAGCAGTTTCCTTGCCTACGAGCAGTACTTC
TRBV4-1	TRBJ1-1	NA	NA	CASRKGDNTEVFF	TGCGCCAGCAGAAAAGGGGATAACACTGAAGTTTTCTTT
TRBV6-2/TRBV6-3	TRBJ2-5	few	TRBD2	CASNLAGVLETQYF	TGTGCCAGCAATCTAGCGGGAGTGTTAGAGACCCAGTACTTC
TRBV19	TRBJ2-2	few	NA	CASSILDRTGELFF	TGTGCCAGTAGTATTTTAGACAGGACCGGGGAGCTGTTTTTT
TRBV7-9	TRBJ1-1	NA	NA	CASSQWGAYTEAFF	TGTGCCAGCAGCCAGTGGGGGGCGTACACTGAAGCTTTCTTT
TRBV16	TRBJ2-7	few	NA	CASSHNPDAPGQPYEQYF	TGTGCCAGCAGCCATAACCCTGACGCCCCGGGACAACCCTACGAGCAGTACTTC
TRBV27	TRBJ2-7	NA	NA	CASSIWGPSYEQYF	TGTGCCAGCAGTATTTGGGGGCCCTCCTACGAGCAGTACTTC
TRBV7-2	TRBJ2-3	few	NA	CASSSEIPGERLTTQYF	TGTGCCAGCAGCTCCGAAATCCCGGGCGAGAGGCTAACTACGCAGTATTTT